This is a list of T cell receptor beta chains from one sample in a study of beta chain features in type 1 diabetes. Generated by immunoSEQ multiplex PCR, the TCRdb table keeps only in-frame clones and is missing some. The sample lists about 360,000 clones; roughly 13% were seen once. The sequenced sample was naive CD4+ T cells from blood. Receptors were obtained from a man aged 18-30 years in good health. Each CDR3 is given with its conserved first and last residue. Each record gives: J gene, clone size, V gene, D gene, CDR3 DNA, CDR3 protein. The D gene is left open where the match is weak. Only some rows state a clone size, as once, few, many or a class for expanded clones.

>TRBJ1-2|.|TRBV7-9|TRBD1
TGTGCCAGCAGCCAAACTAGGGGGCTCGATGGCTACACCTTC
CASSQTRGLDGYTF
>TRBJ1-5|few|TRBV7-9|.
TGTGCCAGCAGTCCCACAGGTATAGGGGATTATCAGCCCCAGCATTTT
CASSPTGIGDYQPQHF
>TRBJ1-6|.|TRBV4-3|TRBD1
TGCGCCAGCAGATCGGACAGGGTTGTCAAAAATTCACCCCTCCACTTT
CASRSDRVVKNSPLHF
>TRBJ1-5|.|TRBV19|.
TGTGCCAGTACCCCCGGGGGAGATCAGCCCCAGCATTTT
CASTPGGDQPQHF
>TRBJ2-7|few|TRBV6-4|.
TGTGCCAGCATGAGTTTGTTGGAGTACTTC
CASMSLLEYF
>TRBJ2-4|.|TRBV28|.
TGTGCCAGCAGTACCCAGACAAGGTACTTAGCCAAAAACATTCAGTACTTC
CASSTQTRYLAKNIQYF
>TRBJ2-7|.|TRBV7-9|TRBD2
TGTGCCAGCAGCCAGCGGGAGGGCCCCCACGAGCAGTACTTC
CASSQREGPHEQYF
>TRBJ1-1|few|TRBV28|.
TGTGCCAGCTTGTCCAGTGGGGAGACTGAAGCTTTCTTT
CASLSSGETEAFF
>TRBJ2-2|many|TRBV29-1|.
TGCAGCGTTGCTACAGGGTCCGCGGGTGACGGGGAGCTGTTTTTT
CSVATGSAGDGELFF
>TRBJ2-5|.|TRBV7-3|.
TGTGCCAGCAGCCCGGTGGAGGGGACCCAGTACTTC
CASSPVEGTQYF
>TRBJ2-6|.|TRBV13|TRBD1
TGTGCCAGCAGCCCGAACCGGGGACAGGGGGCAACTGGGGCCAACGTCCTGACTTTC
CASSPNRGQGATGANVLTF
>TRBJ2-1|few|TRBV7-6|TRBD2
TGTGCCAGCAGCTTAGTCCTAGCGGTAGGAGGGATTGAGCAGTTCTTC
CASSLVLAVGGIEQFF
>TRBJ1-5|few|TRBV18|.
TGTGCCAGCTCACCAAACCGCTCCGGCGGGAGTAGCAATCAGCCCCAGCATTTT
CASSPNRSGGSSNQPQHF
>TRBJ1-5|.|TRBV4-3|.
TGCGCCAGCAGCCCCGACTCGACCGTTGATCAGCCCCAGCATTTT
CASSPDSTVDQPQHF
>TRBJ2-7|few|TRBV4-3|.
TGCGCCTCCAGAGACCAGTTGGGAGCCTACGAGCAGTACTTC
CASRDQLGAYEQYF
>TRBJ2-1|few|TRBV5-1|.
TGCGCCAGCAGCTTTCGGCCGGACATGGCCTACAATGAGCAGTTCTTC
CASSFRPDMAYNEQFF
>TRBJ1-6|.|TRBV5-6|.
TGTGCCAGCAGCTTGTTCGGGACATTAAATTCACCCCTCCACTTT
CASSLFGTLNSPLHF
>TRBJ1-1|few|TRBV7-9|.
TGTGCCAGCAGCTTAGCGGTCCAAGCAGAAGCTTTCTTT
CASSLAVQAEAFF
>TRBJ1-1|few|TRBV9|.
TGTGCCAGCAGCGTAGCATCCGCAGTGAACACTGAAGCTTTCTTT
CASSVASAVNTEAFF
>TRBJ2-3|.|TRBV19|.
TGTGCCAGTAGTATAGGGCAGGGGAATACGCAGTATTTT
CASSIGQGNTQYF
>TRBJ1-2|few|TRBV7-3|.
TGTGCCAGCAGCTTGGGAGGCTATGGCTACACCTTC
CASSLGGYGYTF
>TRBJ1-1|few|TRBV7-9|.
TGTGCCAGCAGCGGCCTTCCGGGACATGGGGACACTGAAGCTTTCTTT
CASSGLPGHGDTEAFF
>TRBJ2-7|few|TRBV9|.
TGTGCCAGCAGCCCCAGGGGAAGGAACGAGCAGTACTTC
CASSPRGRNEQYF
>TRBJ2-5|.|TRBV2|TRBD2
TGTGCCAGCACCCCGCGGGGGGGGTTAGAGACCCAGTACTTC
CASTPRGGLETQYF
>TRBJ2-7|.|TRBV6-5|.
TGTGCCAGCGCTTTAAACCAGGGTATTATCTACGAGCAGTACTTC
CASALNQGIIYEQYF
>TRBJ1-2|.|TRBV30|TRBD1
TGTGCCTGGAGTCCCAGGGCACAGGGGGCCTCTGGCTACACCTTC
CAWSPRAQGASGYTF
>TRBJ2-3|.|TRBV7-9|TRBD2
TGTGCCAGCTTTACAGATAGCGGGAGTCGCACAGATACGCAGTATTTT
CASFTDSGSRTDTQYF
>TRBJ1-5|.|TRBV20-1|.
TGCAGTGCTCCTCTACAGGGGCCCCAGCATTTT
CSAPLQGPQHF